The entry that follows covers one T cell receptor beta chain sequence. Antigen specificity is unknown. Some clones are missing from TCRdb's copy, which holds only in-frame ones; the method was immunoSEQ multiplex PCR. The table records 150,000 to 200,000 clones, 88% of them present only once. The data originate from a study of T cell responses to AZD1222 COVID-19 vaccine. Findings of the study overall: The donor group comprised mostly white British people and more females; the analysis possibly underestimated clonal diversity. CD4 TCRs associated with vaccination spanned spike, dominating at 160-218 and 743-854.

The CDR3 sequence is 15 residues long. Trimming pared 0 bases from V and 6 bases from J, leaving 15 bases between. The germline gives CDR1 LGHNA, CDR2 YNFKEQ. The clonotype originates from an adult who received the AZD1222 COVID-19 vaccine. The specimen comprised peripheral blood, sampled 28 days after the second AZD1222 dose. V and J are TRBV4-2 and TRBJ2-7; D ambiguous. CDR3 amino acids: CASSQEKGFPSEQYF. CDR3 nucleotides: TGTGCCAGCAGCCAAGAAAAGGGATTCCCCTCCGAGCAGTACTTC.